This T cell receptor beta chain is drawn from a study of blood T cell repertoires in COVID-19. This table comes from immunoSEQ multiplex PCR, and its TCRdb copy is limited to in-frame clones, with some not included. The repertoire holds about 290,000 clones, with approximately 90% as singletons. V was shortened by 5 bases and J by 2 bases, with 18 bases between the two germline ends. Germline-derived CDR1 and CDR2 are LNHDA and SQIVND (reference sequence). The CDR3 has 16 amino acids. In the case of this clone: The same CDR3 is also encoded by other DNA sequences in this sample.

This sequence originates from a middle-aged man with acute or convalescent COVID-19. This rearrangement joins TRBV19 to TRBJ1-1; weak D call: TRBD1 (6 bases). Sequenced material: peripheral blood. CDR3 sequence: CASSRIYRVKNTEAFF. CDR3 bases: TGTGCCAGTAGTCGGATTTACAGGGTAAAAAACACTGAAGCTTTCTTT.